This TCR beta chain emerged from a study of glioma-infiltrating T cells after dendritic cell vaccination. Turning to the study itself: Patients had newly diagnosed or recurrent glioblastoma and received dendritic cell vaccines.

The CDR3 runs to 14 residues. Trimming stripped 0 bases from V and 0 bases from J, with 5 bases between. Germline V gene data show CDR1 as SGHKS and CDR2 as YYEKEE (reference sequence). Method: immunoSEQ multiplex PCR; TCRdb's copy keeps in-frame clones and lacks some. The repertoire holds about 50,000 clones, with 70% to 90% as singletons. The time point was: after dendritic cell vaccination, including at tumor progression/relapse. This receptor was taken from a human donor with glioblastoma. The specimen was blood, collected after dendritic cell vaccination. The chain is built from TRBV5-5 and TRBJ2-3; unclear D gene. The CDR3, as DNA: TGTGCCAGCAGCTTGGAGAGTAGCACAGATACGCAGTATTTT. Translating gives CASSLESSTDTQYF.